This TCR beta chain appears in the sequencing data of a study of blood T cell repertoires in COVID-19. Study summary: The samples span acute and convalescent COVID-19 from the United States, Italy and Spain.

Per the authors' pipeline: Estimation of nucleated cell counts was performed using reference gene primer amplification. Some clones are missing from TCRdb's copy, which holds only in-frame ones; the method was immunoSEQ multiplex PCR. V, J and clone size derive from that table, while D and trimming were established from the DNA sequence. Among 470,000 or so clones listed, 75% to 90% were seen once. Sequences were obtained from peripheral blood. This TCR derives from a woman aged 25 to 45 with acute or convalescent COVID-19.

CDR3 sequence (DNA): TGTGCCACCAGCACGGGGGTGGCAGCTGGGCAGTACTTC. This codes for CATSTGVAAGQYF. The genes are TRBV15 and TRBJ2-7, with D tentatively TRBD2 (6 bases). CDR3 length: 13 residues. Germline V gene lookup returns CDR1 LNHNV and CDR2 YYDKDF (reference sequence). V lost 4 bases and J lost 9, with 16 bases in between.